The 10 T cell receptor beta chains in this list originate from one sample, sequenced in a study of persistence of HIV-infected CD4 T cells. Which antigens these TCRs recognize remains unknown. Sequencing used immunoSEQ version 4 in survey mode. Libraries were prepared by immunoSEQ multiplex PCR; TCRdb keeps only in-frame clonotypes and omits some of them. The sample lists under 35,000 clones; 60% to 75% were seen once. An overlapping HIV-1 Gag peptide pool stimulated these cells at about 0.9 ug/peptide/mL. Responding CD4+ T cells were sorted by upregulation of both CD40 ligand and CD69. Sequenced material: CD4+ T cells sorted from PBMCs after approximately 19-hour stimulation, taken from a patient who received antiretroviral therapy. Every receptor here comes from an adult man with HIV who was CMV-seropositive.

This chain joins TRBV7-9 and TRBJ2-3; 8 nucleotides align to TRBD1. CDR3 length: 15 residues. CDR1 and CDR2 (germline): SEHNR, FQNEAQ (reference sequence). The junction had 10 bases not matched to a gene; V was cut back by 5 bases and J by 6 bases. CDR3 in DNA: TGTGCCAGCAGCCCCCCCGGACAGGGTAGGGATACGCAGTATTTT. Its translation: CASSPPGQGRDTQYF.

V and J are TRBV3-1 (or the pseudogene TRBV3-2) and TRBJ2-6; no definite D call. Trimming left V 2 bases short and J 0 bases short, with 17 bases between. The CDR3 sequence is 19 residues long. CDR1 and CDR2 from the germline V gene are LGHDT and YNNKEL (reference sequence). The DNA for the CDR3 is TGTGCCAGCAGCCAACCCCTTCTTAAGAGCCGCTCTGGGGCCAACGTCCTGACTTTC. The encoded protein is CASSQPLLKSRSGANVLTF.

The chain couples TRBV6-6 to TRBJ1-4; D gene ambiguous. CDR1 is MNHNY and CDR2 is SVGAGI in the germline V gene (reference sequence). V shed 6 bases and J shed 6 bases, with 8 bases lying between them. This CDR3 comprises 12 residues. The CDR3 DNA follows: TGTGCCAGCAGGGGGAAGGATGAAAAACTGTTTTTT. It is translated as CASRGKDEKLFF.

The genes are TRBV6-4 and TRBJ2-7, with D perhaps matching TRBD2 (6 bases). This CDR3 is 14 amino acids long. Germline values: CDR1 MRHNA, CDR2 SNTAGT. V lost 0 bases to trimming and J lost 9 bases, with 15 bases between them. In DNA form, the CDR3 reads TGTGCCAGCAGTGACTCGAGACTAGAATCCCGGCAGTACTTC. This sequence encodes CASSDSRLESRQYF.

The V call is TRBV19, the J call TRBJ2-2; 13 bases line up with TRBD2. The CDR3 runs to 16 residues. After removal of 7 bases from V and 4 bases from J, the junction contained 6 bases not matched to a gene. Germline values: CDR1 LNHDA, CDR2 SQIVND (reference sequence). DNA of the CDR3: TGTGCCAGTATGAGGAGACTAGCGGGGGGCACCGGGGAGCTGTTTTTT. Its translation is CASMRRLAGGTGELFF.

This chain uses TRBV7-9 with TRBJ2-3, with a tentative D call TRBD2 (6 bases). The CDR3 has 18 amino acids. V lost 3 bases, J lost 2 bases, and 21 bases lay in between. The germline V gene encodes CDR1 SEHNR and CDR2 FQNEAQ (reference sequence). CDR3 sequence (DNA): TGTGCCAGCAGCTTTTACCCGGGACTGAAAGATTACACAGATACGCAGTATTTT. Its translation is CASSFYPGLKDYTDTQYF.

The chain carries TRBV18 and TRBJ2-3; 10 bases line up with TRBD2. The germline V gene encodes CDR1 KGHSH and CDR2 LQKENI. The ends lost 1 base at V and 5 bases at J; junction bases unmatched: 6. This CDR3 contains 16 residues. Written as DNA, the CDR3 is TGTGCCAGCTCACCACAGGTGCCTAGCGGGGGAGATACGCAGTATTTT. Its translation is CASSPQVPSGGDTQYF.

V usage is TRBV3-1 (or the pseudogene TRBV3-2) and J usage is TRBJ1-1; a weak D match, TRBD1 (6 bases). This CDR3 has 14 residues. Between the trimmed V and J ends, which lost 1 base and 4 bases, there was a span of 10 bases. In germline, CDR1 is LGHDT, CDR2 YNNKEL (reference sequence). CDR3 in amino acids: CASSQGGGVTEAFF. The CDR3 DNA is TGTGCCAGCAGCCAAGGAGGGGGGGTCACTGAAGCTTTCTTT.

This chain links TRBV9 with TRBJ2-6, with 7 bases lining up with TRBD1. J gave up 1 base and V 0 bases, and 1 base lay outside the gene matches. The CDR3 runs 16 residues. Per the germline V gene, CDR1 is SGDLS and CDR2 is YYNGEE. CDR3 nucleotide sequence: TGTGCCAGCAGCGTAGGACAGGGTTCTGGGGCCAACGTCCTGACTTTC. Residues: CASSVGQGSGANVLTF.

The V call is TRBV2, the J call TRBJ1-5, with D perhaps matching TRBD1 (5 bases). CDR3 length: 16 amino acids. V was pared by 7 bases and J by 3 bases, with 19 bases between. The germline CDR1 and CDR2 sequences are SNHLY and FYNNEI. CDR3 in amino acids: CASKEWIGRDNQPQHF. Here the CDR3 DNA reads TGTGCCAGCAAGGAATGGATTGGCAGGGACAATCAGCCCCAGCATTTT.